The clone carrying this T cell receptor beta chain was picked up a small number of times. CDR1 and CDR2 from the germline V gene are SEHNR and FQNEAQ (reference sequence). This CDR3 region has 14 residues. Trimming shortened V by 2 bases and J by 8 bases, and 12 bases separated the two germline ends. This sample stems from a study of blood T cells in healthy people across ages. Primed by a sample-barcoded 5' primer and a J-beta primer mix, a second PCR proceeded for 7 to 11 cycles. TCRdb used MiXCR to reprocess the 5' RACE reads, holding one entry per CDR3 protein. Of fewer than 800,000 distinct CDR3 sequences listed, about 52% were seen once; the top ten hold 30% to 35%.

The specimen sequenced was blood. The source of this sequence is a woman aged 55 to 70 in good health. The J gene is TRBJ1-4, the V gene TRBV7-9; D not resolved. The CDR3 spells CASSLTRAEEKLFF. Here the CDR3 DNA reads TGTGCCAGCAGCTTAACGCGGGCGGAGGAAAAACTGTTTTTT. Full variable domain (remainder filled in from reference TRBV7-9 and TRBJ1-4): DTGVSQNPRHKITKRGQNVTFRCDPISEHNRLYWYRQTLGQGPEFLTYFQNEAQLEKSRLLSDRFSAERPKGSFSTLEIQRTEQGDSAMYLCASSLTRAEEKLFFGSGTQLSVL.